This TCR beta chain was observed in a study of yellow fever vaccine responses in identical twins (dated 2018 in TCRdb). Turning to the overall study: In identical twins, the study followed T cell clones that responded to the vaccine with precision.

On this clonotype: Its antigen specificity is not known. No qualities accompany the bases; no much larger clone lies one base away.

Study-wide findings and limitations: The authors reported that the T cell response to vaccination in identical twins appeared partly convergent and partly personalized.

Taken from cysteine to phenylalanine, the CDR3 has 15 residues. CDR3 DNA only is kept here, 45 bases in frame from base 1. V drops 0 bases and J drops 5 bases, leaving 11 bases in between. For CDR1 and CDR2, the germline V gene lists MGHRA and YSYEKL. Preparation of the library involved RT-PCR. The sample was run on an Illumina HiSeq 2500. The public reads were run again by TCRdb, first through fastp at Q25 and then through MiXCR, and only productive beta chains were kept. Duplicate CDR3 protein sequences are folded into a single record with the most common DNA and genes. The table for this sample lists hundreds of distinct CDR3 sequences; roughly 85% of them were counted only once. Around a fifth of the sample goes to the ten largest clones.

This clonotype was sampled from a female donor who received the yellow fever vaccine. This sample comprised T cells from blood (PBMCs), unsorted or a sorted subset (not recorded which), obtained before or after yellow fever vaccination (not recorded which). The rearranged chain carries TRBV4-1 and TRBJ1-5; the D gene is perhaps TRBD1, on 5 matching bases. CDR3 protein: CASSQDLGGYQPQHF. In nucleotides, the sequence is TGCGCCAGCAGCCAAGATCTCGGGGGATATCAGCCCCAGCATTTT.